The rows below give T cell receptor beta chains drawn from one sample of a study of cytomegalovirus exposure and HLA in healthy donors. The method was immunoSEQ multiplex PCR; TCRdb's version includes in-frame clones alone and lacks a portion of them. The sample yields about 170,000 clones, approximately 81% seen once. The sample comprised PBMCs. The source is a man aged 30 to 45 in good health and CMV-seropositive. Both conserved end residues are part of each CDR3. Fields, in order: CDR3 length, clone size, D gene, V gene, J gene, CDR3 DNA, CDR3 protein. The D gene is left open where the match is weak. Expanded clones are given a class, and other clones once, few, many or no size at all.

CDR3 length: 16; clone size: few; D gene: NA; V gene: TRBV7-9; J gene: TRBJ1-2; CDR3 DNA: TGTGCCAGCAGCTTTGGGTCGGGGGGGATGCACTATGGCTACACCTTC; CDR3 protein: CASSFGSGGMHYGYTF
CDR3 length: 15; clone size: NA; D gene: TRBD1; V gene: TRBV7-2; J gene: TRBJ1-5; CDR3 DNA: TGTGCCAGCAGCTTTTATCAGGGGGCGCCTCAGCCCCAGCATTTT; CDR3 protein: CASSFYQGAPQPQHF
CDR3 length: 15; clone size: NA; D gene: NA; V gene: TRBV18; J gene: TRBJ2-3; CDR3 DNA: TGTGCCAGCTCACCACAGCCTAGCGGCACAGATACGCAGTATTTT; CDR3 protein: CASSPQPSGTDTQYF
CDR3 length: 14; clone size: NA; D gene: NA; V gene: TRBV6-4; J gene: TRBJ2-3; CDR3 DNA: TGTGCCAGCAGTGACTCACAGGGCACAGATACGCAGTATTTT; CDR3 protein: CASSDSQGTDTQYF
CDR3 length: 14; clone size: few; D gene: TRBD1; V gene: TRBV6-5; J gene: TRBJ1-1; CDR3 DNA: TGTGCCAGCAGGAAGACAGGGTTGAACACTGAAGCTTTCTTT; CDR3 protein: CASRKTGLNTEAFF
CDR3 length: 15; clone size: NA; D gene: TRBD1; V gene: TRBV18; J gene: TRBJ1-2; CDR3 DNA: TGTGCCAGCTCACTCAGGGAGGACAGGGGGAATGGCTACACCTTC; CDR3 protein: CASSLREDRGNGYTF
CDR3 length: 16; clone size: few; D gene: NA; V gene: TRBV19; J gene: TRBJ1-5; CDR3 DNA: TGTGCCAGTAGTATCCCCACGGCAGGTCTAAATCAGCCCCAGCATTTT; CDR3 protein: CASSIPTAGLNQPQHF
CDR3 length: 22; clone size: NA; D gene: TRBD2; V gene: TRBV7-8; J gene: TRBJ2-3; CDR3 DNA: TGTGCCAGCAGCCCCTTGCTAGCGGGAGGGCCGTCAGTTCCCCCTAGCACAGATACGCAGTATTTT; CDR3 protein: CASSPLLAGGPSVPPSTDTQYF
CDR3 length: 17; clone size: NA; D gene: NA; V gene: TRBV19; J gene: TRBJ2-4; CDR3 DNA: TGTGCCAGTAGTATGATAGTTGGGGGCGCTGCCAAAAACATTCAGTACTTC; CDR3 protein: CASSMIVGGAAKNIQYF
CDR3 length: 13; clone size: NA; D gene: TRBD1; V gene: TRBV11-3; J gene: TRBJ1-1; CDR3 DNA: TGTGCCAGCAGTCCAGGGGGCGGCACTGAAGCTTTCTTT; CDR3 protein: CASSPGGGTEAFF
CDR3 length: 12; clone size: NA; D gene: NA; V gene: TRBV5-4; J gene: TRBJ1-4; CDR3 DNA: TGTGCCAGCAGCGCGGCAAATGAAAAACTGTTTTTT; CDR3 protein: CASSAANEKLFF
CDR3 length: 12; clone size: once; D gene: NA; V gene: TRBV2; J gene: TRBJ1-1; CDR3 DNA: TGTGCCAGCACACTCCTGAACACTGAAGCTTTCTTT; CDR3 protein: CASTLLNTEAFF
CDR3 length: 13; clone size: NA; D gene: NA; V gene: TRBV19; J gene: TRBJ2-2; CDR3 DNA: TGTGCCAGTACAGACAGGAACACCGGGGAGCTGTTTTTT; CDR3 protein: CASTDRNTGELFF
CDR3 length: 14; clone size: once; D gene: NA; V gene: TRBV27; J gene: TRBJ1-2; CDR3 DNA: TGTGCCAGCAGTTTAAAGGGGCGGTACTATGGCTACACCTTC; CDR3 protein: CASSLKGRYYGYTF
CDR3 length: 15; clone size: NA; D gene: TRBD1; V gene: TRBV5-1; J gene: TRBJ1-2; CDR3 DNA: TGCGCCACCTCACTCGGACAGGGGTGGAACTATGGCTACACCTTC; CDR3 protein: CATSLGQGWNYGYTF
CDR3 length: 18; clone size: NA; D gene: TRBD2; V gene: TRBV7-3; J gene: TRBJ2-1; CDR3 DNA: TGTGCCAGCAGCTTAACGGGGACTAGCGGGAGTCGGTACAATGAGCAGTTCTTC; CDR3 protein: CASSLTGTSGSRYNEQFF
CDR3 length: 15; clone size: NA; D gene: NA; V gene: TRBV7-9; J gene: TRBJ2-7; CDR3 DNA: TGTGCCAGCAGCTTATCGGTAGGAACAGTAGTCGAGCAGTACTTC; CDR3 protein: CASSLSVGTVVEQYF
CDR3 length: 13; clone size: NA; D gene: NA; V gene: TRBV19; J gene: TRBJ2-3; CDR3 DNA: TGTGCCAGTAGTATAAGAGAGACAGATACGCAGTATTTT; CDR3 protein: CASSIRETDTQYF
CDR3 length: 14; clone size: NA; D gene: NA; V gene: TRBV7-2; J gene: TRBJ2-5; CDR3 DNA: TGTGCCAGCAGCTTCCGAGGAGGGCAAGAGACCCAGTACTTC; CDR3 protein: CASSFRGGQETQYF
CDR3 length: 15; clone size: NA; D gene: NA; V gene: TRBV27; J gene: TRBJ2-3; CDR3 DNA: TGTGCCAGCAGTTTAAGGGGACAATACACAGATACGCAGTATTTT; CDR3 protein: CASSLRGQYTDTQYF
CDR3 length: 15; clone size: NA; D gene: TRBD1; V gene: TRBV18; J gene: TRBJ1-3; CDR3 DNA: TGTGCCAGCTCGCAGGGACAGGCAACTGGAAACACCATATATTTT; CDR3 protein: CASSQGQATGNTIYF
CDR3 length: 16; clone size: NA; D gene: NA; V gene: TRBV7-6; J gene: TRBJ2-1; CDR3 DNA: TGTGCCAGCAGCTCCCCAATCGGGGTAGTCGGGGATGAGCAGTTCTTC; CDR3 protein: CASSSPIGVVGDEQFF
CDR3 length: 17; clone size: NA; D gene: NA; V gene: TRBV4-3; J gene: TRBJ2-2; CDR3 DNA: TGCGCCAGCAGCCAAGACAAGAACAGGGTTAGCACCGGGGAGCTGTTTTTT; CDR3 protein: CASSQDKNRVSTGELFF
CDR3 length: 14; clone size: NA; D gene: TRBD1; V gene: TRBV29-1; J gene: TRBJ2-4; CDR3 DNA: TGCAGCGTTGGAGGGGGCGCGAGCAAAAACATTCAGTACTTC; CDR3 protein: CSVGGGASKNIQYF
CDR3 length: 13; clone size: NA; D gene: TRBD1; V gene: TRBV5-1; J gene: TRBJ1-2; CDR3 DNA: TGCGCCAGCAGCCTGGGACAGGGGGACGGCTACACCTTC; CDR3 protein: CASSLGQGDGYTF
CDR3 length: 16; clone size: NA; D gene: NA; V gene: TRBV4-3; J gene: TRBJ1-4; CDR3 DNA: TGCGCCAGCAGCCAAGATTGGGGAGGCCCCAAAGAAAAACTGTTTTTT; CDR3 protein: CASSQDWGGPKEKLFF
CDR3 length: 14; clone size: NA; D gene: TRBD1; V gene: TRBV6-1; J gene: TRBJ1-5; CDR3 DNA: TGTGCCATAGAGGGGGCCGCTTCCAATCAGCCCCAGCATTTT; CDR3 protein: CAIEGAASNQPQHF
CDR3 length: 16; clone size: NA; D gene: TRBD2; V gene: TRBV5-1; J gene: TRBJ2-3; CDR3 DNA: TGCGCCCGCAGCTTTGAGGGTGCGGGAGGCGGCGATACGCAGTATTTT; CDR3 protein: CARSFEGAGGGDTQYF
CDR3 length: 16; clone size: NA; D gene: NA; V gene: TRBV19; J gene: TRBJ2-2; CDR3 DNA: TGTGCCAGTACCGAGACGACCAGGGGTCGCACCGGGGAGCTGTTTTTT; CDR3 protein: CASTETTRGRTGELFF
CDR3 length: 15; clone size: NA; D gene: NA; V gene: TRBV9; J gene: TRBJ1-1; CDR3 DNA: TGTGCCAGCAGCCGGACTAGACAGCTGAACACTGAAGCTTTCTTT; CDR3 protein: CASSRTRQLNTEAFF
CDR3 length: 13; clone size: NA; D gene: NA; V gene: TRBV11-3; J gene: TRBJ1-1; CDR3 DNA: TGTGCCAGCAGCGCCCCGGGGGTCCCTGAAGCTTTCTTT; CDR3 protein: CASSAPGVPEAFF
CDR3 length: 13; clone size: few; D gene: NA; V gene: TRBV4-1; J gene: TRBJ1-1; CDR3 DNA: TGCGCCAGCAGTCACAGGGTTGGCACTGAAGCTTTCTTT; CDR3 protein: CASSHRVGTEAFF
CDR3 length: 16; clone size: NA; D gene: TRBD1; V gene: TRBV4-1; J gene: TRBJ2-1; CDR3 DNA: TGCGCCAGCCTCGCCTCCCAGGCCTCAGGGGGCACTGAGCAGTTCTTC; CDR3 protein: CASLASQASGGTEQFF
CDR3 length: 16; clone size: NA; D gene: TRBD2; V gene: TRBV4-2; J gene: TRBJ2-5; CDR3 DNA: TGTGCCAGCAGCCAGGCCACTAGCGGGACTCAAGAGACCCAGTACTTC; CDR3 protein: CASSQATSGTQETQYF
CDR3 length: 17; clone size: NA; D gene: NA; V gene: TRBV7-9; J gene: TRBJ2-1; CDR3 DNA: TGTGCCAGCAGCAGCAAGGGAGAGATTACCCCATACAATGAGCAGTTCTTC; CDR3 protein: CASSSKGEITPYNEQFF
CDR3 length: 13; clone size: NA; D gene: NA; V gene: TRBV18; J gene: TRBJ1-1; CDR3 DNA: TGTGCCAGCTCAGACAGCCCGAACACTGAAGCTTTCTTT; CDR3 protein: CASSDSPNTEAFF
CDR3 length: 14; clone size: NA; D gene: TRBD2; V gene: TRBV18; J gene: TRBJ2-1; CDR3 DNA: TGTGCCAGCTCACCGGGACTAGCGGGAGATGAGCAGTTCTTC; CDR3 protein: CASSPGLAGDEQFF
CDR3 length: 14; clone size: NA; D gene: TRBD1; V gene: TRBV7-9; J gene: TRBJ1-4; CDR3 DNA: TGTGCCAGCAGCCGGGGACAGGGGGATGAAAAACTGTTTTTT; CDR3 protein: CASSRGQGDEKLFF
CDR3 length: 15; clone size: few; D gene: TRBD2; V gene: TRBV4-1; J gene: TRBJ2-1; CDR3 DNA: TGCGCCAGCAGGAACGGACTAGCGGGGAACAATGAGCAGTTCTTC; CDR3 protein: CASRNGLAGNNEQFF
CDR3 length: 10; clone size: NA; D gene: NA; V gene: TRBV7-8; J gene: TRBJ1-4; CDR3 DNA: TGTGCCAGCAGCTGTCAGAGGCTGTTTTTT; CDR3 protein: CASSCQRLFF
CDR3 length: 12; clone size: NA; D gene: NA; V gene: TRBV19; J gene: TRBJ2-1; CDR3 DNA: TGTGCCGCCGGGACATTATACAATGAGCAGTTCTTC; CDR3 protein: CAAGTLYNEQFF
CDR3 length: 11; clone size: once; D gene: NA; V gene: TRBV10-1; J gene: TRBJ2-3; CDR3 DNA: TGCGCCAGCAGTGAGCGAGATACGCAGTATTTT; CDR3 protein: CASSERDTQYF
CDR3 length: 15; clone size: NA; D gene: TRBD1; V gene: TRBV29-1; J gene: TRBJ1-4; CDR3 DNA: TGCAGCGTCGGGACAGGGGAAGCAACTAATGAAAAACTGTTTTTT; CDR3 protein: CSVGTGEATNEKLFF
CDR3 length: 13; clone size: NA; D gene: TRBD2; V gene: TRBV6-5; J gene: TRBJ2-4; CDR3 DNA: TGTGCCAGCAGCCAAGCGGGGCAAAACATTCAGTACTTC; CDR3 protein: CASSQAGQNIQYF